This TCR beta chain was recorded in a study of OX40 agonist ivuxolimab in advanced cancers. In germline, CDR1 is LNHDA, CDR2 SQIVND (reference sequence). V dropped 6 bases and J dropped 7; count of bases not matched to a gene: 8. The CDR3 extends over 15 amino acids. Only in-frame clones appear in the TCRdb table, and some are missing; sequencing was by immunoSEQ multiplex PCR. The data show around 40,000 clones, approximately 84% seen once. Here the sequenced sample was CD4+ or CD8+ T cells sorted from blood, taken in a trial of the OX40 agonist ivuxolimab. The chain couples TRBV19 to TRBJ2-1, with TRBD2 matching over 11 bases. The source of this sequence is an adult with an advanced solid tumor such as melanoma, head and neck, liver or kidney cancer. The CDR3 DNA follows: TGTGCCAGTAGGGAACTAGCGGGAGTAGGGAATGAGCAGTTCTTC. Translation gives CASRELAGVGNEQFF. The full variable domain, with the rest looked up from reference TRBV19 and TRBJ2-1, is DGGITQSPKYLFRKEGQNVTLSCEQNLNHDAMYWYRQDPGQGLRLIYYSQIVNDFQKGDIAEGYSVSREKKESFPLTVTSAQKNPTAFYLCASRELAGVGNEQFFGPGTRLTVL.